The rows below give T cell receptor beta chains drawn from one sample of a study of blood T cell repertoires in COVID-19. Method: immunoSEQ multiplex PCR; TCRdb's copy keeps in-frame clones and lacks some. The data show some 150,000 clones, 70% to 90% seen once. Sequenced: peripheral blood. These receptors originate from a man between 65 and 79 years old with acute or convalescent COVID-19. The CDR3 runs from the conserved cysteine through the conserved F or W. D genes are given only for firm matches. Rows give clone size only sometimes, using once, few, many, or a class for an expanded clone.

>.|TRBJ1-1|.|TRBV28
CASSLEATEAFF
TGTGCCAGCAGTTTAGAGGCCACTGAAGCTTTCTTT
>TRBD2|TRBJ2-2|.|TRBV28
CASSLPGASGSRELFF
TGTGCCAGCAGTTTACCGGGGGCTAGCGGGAGTAGGGAGCTGTTTTTT
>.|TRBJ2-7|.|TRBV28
CASRWGGTYEQYF
TGTGCCAGCAGGTGGGGCGGCACCTACGAGCAGTACTTC
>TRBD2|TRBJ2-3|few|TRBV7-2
CASRARASGSADTQYF
TGTGCCAGCAGAGCTCGGGCTAGCGGGAGCGCAGATACGCAGTATTTT
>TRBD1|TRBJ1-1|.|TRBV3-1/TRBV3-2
CASSLGQGGEAFF
TGTGCCAGCAGCCTCGGACAGGGTGGTGAAGCTTTCTTT
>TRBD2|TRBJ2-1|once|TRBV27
CASSRLAGGPNEQFF
TGTGCCAGCAGTAGACTAGCGGGAGGGCCCAATGAGCAGTTCTTC
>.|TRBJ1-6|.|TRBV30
CAWRDLGQTNSPLHF
TGTGCCTGGAGAGACCTAGGACAGACTAATTCACCCCTCCACTTT
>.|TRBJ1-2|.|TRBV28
CASSSATVGGYTF
TGTGCCAGCAGCTCAGCCACAGTTGGTGGCTACACCTTC
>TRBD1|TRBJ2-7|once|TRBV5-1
CASSEQGERNEQYF
TGCGCCAGCAGCGAACAGGGGGAAAGAAACGAGCAGTACTTC
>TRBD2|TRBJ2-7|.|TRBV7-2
CASSMGLADSYEQYF
TGTGCCAGCAGCATGGGACTAGCGGACTCCTACGAGCAGTACTTC
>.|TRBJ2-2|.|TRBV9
CASSLTSQGTTGELFF
TGTGCCAGCAGCTTGACTAGCCAGGGGACAACCGGGGAGCTGTTTTTT
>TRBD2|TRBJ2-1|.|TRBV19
CASSTSGLAQFF
TGTGCCAGTAGTACCTCAGGACTAGCGCAGTTCTTC
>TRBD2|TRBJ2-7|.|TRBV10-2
CASTGRTSGSYEQYF
TGCGCCAGCACCGGGCGGACTAGCGGGAGTTACGAGCAGTACTTC
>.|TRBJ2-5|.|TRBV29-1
CSVDRPGQETQYF
TGCAGCGTTGATCGGCCAGGGCAAGAGACCCAGTACTTC
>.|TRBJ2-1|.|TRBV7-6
CASSLVSASVYNEQFF
TGTGCCAGCAGCTTAGTATCGGCTAGCGTATACAATGAGCAGTTCTTC
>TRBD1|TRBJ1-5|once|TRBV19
CASSILGTGDQPQHF
TGTGCCAGTAGTATTCTGGGGACAGGGGACCAGCCCCAGCATTTT
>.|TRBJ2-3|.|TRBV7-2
CASTYRAQSKGDTQYF
TGTGCCAGCACCTACAGGGCTCAAAGTAAGGGAGATACGCAGTATTTT